This T cell receptor (beta chain) came from a study of blood T cell repertoires in COVID-19. Methods used by the authors: By means of reference gene primer amplification, nucleated cell counts were estimated. Sequenced by immunoSEQ multiplex PCR; TCRdb stores in-frame clones only, minus some. The V and J calls and clone size come from that table; D and trimming were worked out from the DNA. The table records around 360,000 clones, roughly 87% of them present only once. The CDR3 is made up of 14 amino acids. Germline V gene sequence: CDR1 PRHDT, CDR2 FYEKMQ (reference sequence). V was shortened by 3 bases and J by 8 bases, with 14 bases between the two germline ends.

The source of this sequence is a woman in her 30s who had recovered from COVID-19. The sequencing sample was made of PBMCs or T cells enriched from blood (not recorded which). The chain has TRBV13 and TRBJ2-1; D might be TRBD2 (6 bases). In DNA, the CDR3 is TGTGCCAGCAGCTTCTGGGACCAGCGGGATGAGCAGTTCTTC. This sequence encodes CASSFWDQRDEQFF.